These 23 T cell receptor beta chains came from one sample sequenced in a study of T cell repertoires in cytomegalovirus infection. MiXCR was run by TCRdb on the reads, yielding one entry per CDR3 protein. The data contain around 530,000 distinct CDR3 sequences, around a quarter of them singletons. Sequencing was performed on PBMCs. These receptors came from a human donor in good health (CMV status not recorded). Some clones in this sample may be carry-over from other donors' samples.

At least ten counts were recorded for this clonotype. The chain has TRBV11-3 and TRBJ2-2; a possible D gene is TRBD2 (6 bases). Trimming left V 3 bases short and J 5 bases short, with 16 bases between. In germline, CDR1 is SGHNT, CDR2 YENEEA. The CDR3 length is 16 residues. CDR3 loop: CASSFRLGRSTGELFF. For the CDR3, the DNA is TGTGCCAGCAGCTTTAGACTAGGAAGAAGTACCGGGGAGCTGTTTTTT.

J is TRBJ1-1 and V is TRBV12-3 or TRBV12-4; D is possibly TRBD1 (6 bases). This CDR3 is 16 amino acids long. Trimming left V 5 bases short and J 2 bases short, with 18 bases between. CDR3 loop: CASSSAGDNLNTEAFF. Written as DNA, the CDR3 is TGTGCCAGCAGTAGTGCAGGGGACAACCTTAACACTGAAGCTTTCTTT.

This clonotype was counted ten times or more. This rearrangement joins TRBV7-2 to TRBJ2-5; 9 bases match TRBD1. The CDR3 totals 16 residues. CDR1 and CDR2 (germline): SGHTA, FQGNSA. V was pared by 3 bases and J by 4 bases, with 9 bases of the junction left unmatched. CDR3 DNA: TGTGCCAGCAGCTTGGGTGACAGGGGGGCCGGAGAGACCCAGTACTTC. It is translated as CASSLGDRGAGETQYF.

CDR3 sequence: CSVVTGGYYGYTF. The DNA for the CDR3 is TGCAGCGTGGTGACAGGGGGCTACTATGGCTACACCTTC. The rearrangement links TRBV29-1 to TRBJ1-2, with 10 bases identical to TRBD1. The CDR3 loop spans 13 amino acids. The V gene end was trimmed by 6 bases and the J gene end by 3 bases; junction bases not matched to a gene: 4. Germline CDR1 and CDR2: SQVTM and ANQGSEA.

This clonotype was seen ten or more times. This chain connects TRBV18 to TRBJ1-2, with D tentatively TRBD1 (6 bases). This CDR3 has 13 amino acids. Trimming stripped 8 bases from V and 4 bases from J, with 14 bases between. Germline CDR1 and CDR2: KGHSH and LQKENI. CDR3 coding DNA: TGTGCCAGCAGCCCGGACAGCGTCTATGGCTACACCTTC. Translation gives CASSPDSVYGYTF.

This chain connects TRBV7-9 to TRBJ2-1; no definite D call. V was clipped by 5 bases and J by 0 bases, with 11 bases between them. CDR1 is SEHNR and CDR2 is FQNEAQ in the germline V gene (reference sequence). The CDR3 is 15 residues long. CDR3 bases: TGTGCCAGCAGCACCCGAACGAGCTCCTACAATGAGCAGTTCTTC. Translation: CASSTRTSSYNEQFF.

This clonotype has more than one count but fewer than ten. The chain joins TRBV28 to TRBJ1-5, with 7 bases identical to TRBD1. Unmatched junction bases numbered 14, after V lost 7 bases and J lost 11 bases. The CDR3 extends over 14 amino acids. Per the germline V gene, CDR1 is MDHEN and CDR2 is SYDVKM. The CDR3 loop is CASTKGGGLWSQHF. CDR3 nucleotides: TGTGCCAGCACTAAAGGGGGCGGCCTTTGGTCCCAGCATTTT. The variable domain in full, with the rest retrieved from reference TRBV28 and TRBJ1-5, is DVKVTQSSRYLVKRTGEKVFLECVQDMDHENMFWYRQDPGLGLRLIYFSYDVKMKEKGDIPEGYSVSREKKERFSLILESASTNQTSMYLCASTKGGGLWSQHFGDGTRLSIL.

The J gene is TRBJ2-2, the V gene TRBV10-3; the match to TRBD2 covers 12 bases. V shed 5 bases, J shed 7 bases, and the junction held 5 bases outside the gene matches. CDR1 is ENHRY and CDR2 is SYGVKD in the germline V gene. The CDR3 contains 15 residues. This chain's CDR3 is CAISRGLAGDGELFF. CDR3 in DNA: TGTGCCATCAGTCGGGGACTAGCGGGTGACGGGGAGCTGTTTTTT.

This chain uses TRBV12-3 or TRBV12-4 with TRBJ2-1; 12 bases fit TRBD2. The junction had 14 bases not matched to a gene; V was cut back by 5 bases and J by 6 bases. The CDR3 runs to 18 residues. DNA for the CDR3: TGTGCCAGCAGTAGGAATCCGGGGACTAGCGGGCCTATCAATGAGCAGTTCTTC. Encoded protein: CASSRNPGTSGPINEQFF.

The rearrangement joins TRBV29-1 to TRBJ2-7, with 9 bases lining up with TRBD2. This CDR3 is 14 amino acids long. The junction had 4 bases not matched to a gene; V was cut back by 3 bases and J by 1 base. Per the germline V gene, CDR1 is SQVTM and CDR2 is ANQGSEA. CDR3 loop: CSVERAGGSYEQYF. The CDR3 DNA reads TGCAGCGTTGAGAGAGCGGGAGGTTCCTACGAGCAGTACTTC.

This chain joins TRBV18 and TRBJ2-7; 9 positions agree with TRBD1. The germline V gene has CDR1 KGHSH and CDR2 LQKENI. J lost 6 bases, V lost 0 bases, and 6 bases had no gene match. The CDR3 is 15 residues long. DNA of the CDR3: TGTGCCAGCTCACCACCGAACAGGGGGCCTCTCGAGCAGTACTTC. This encodes CASSPPNRGPLEQYF.

The gene calls are TRBV6-1 and TRBJ2-7; D is unresolved. V lost 4 bases, J lost 0 bases, and 22 bases lay in between. CDR1 is MNHNS and CDR2 is SASEGT in the germline V gene. There are 18 residues in the CDR3. The CDR3 sequence: CASSAIDGRFGFSYEQYV. DNA of the CDR3: TGTGCCAGCAGTGCGATTGATGGCCGATTCGGCTTCTCCTACGAGCAGTACGTC.

This clonotype was counted a few times. The rearrangement links TRBV7-9 to TRBJ2-5; 7 bases are shared with TRBD2. The CDR3 extends over 15 amino acids. Losses at the gene ends were 4 bases for V and 1 base for J; bases not matched to a gene: 6. CDR1 and CDR2 from the germline V gene are SEHNR and FQNEAQ (reference sequence). The CDR3 reads CASSYGTIGQETQYF. In DNA, the CDR3 is TGTGCCAGCAGCTATGGGACTATTGGCCAAGAGACCCAGTACTTC.

This clonotype appeared many times. V and J are TRBV7-3 and TRBJ2-1, with D uncertain. The germline V gene has CDR1 SGHTA and CDR2 FQGTGA. Trimming left V 2 bases short and J 9 bases short, with 17 bases between. The CDR3 is 15 residues long. The CDR3 DNA sequence: TGTGCCAGCAGCTTAGGTTCGACCTTGGGCGCTGAGCAGTTCTTC. Amino acid sequence: CASSLGSTLGAEQFF.

The V call is TRBV19, the J call TRBJ1-5; D gene ambiguous. Between the trimmed V and J ends, which lost 4 bases and 0 bases, there was a span of 22 bases. Germline-derived CDR1 and CDR2 are LNHDA and SQIVND (reference sequence). The CDR3 extends over 19 amino acids. The CDR3 loop is CASSTNLDTLAYSNQPQHF. The CDR3 DNA reads as TGTGCCAGTAGTACCAATTTAGACACCTTAGCGTATAGCAATCAGCCCCAGCATTTT.

The V and J genes are TRBV6-1 and TRBJ2-4; D is perhaps TRBD2 (6 bases). Deletions cut 2 bases from V and 3 bases from J, with 14 bases between. The CDR3 totals 16 residues. The V gene's germline CDR1 is MNHNS and CDR2 SASEGT. The CDR3: CASSEWASSVKNIQYF. The CDR3 region has the DNA TGTGCCAGCAGTGAATGGGCATCTAGCGTCAAAAACATTCAGTACTTC.

This clonotype came up many times. The V and J genes are TRBV7-6 and TRBJ2-5, with 12 bases aligning to TRBD2. From germline, CDR1 is SGHVS and CDR2 FNYEAQ. The V gene end was trimmed by 3 bases and the J gene end by 4 bases; junction bases not matched to a gene: 6. The length of the CDR3 is 16 residues. CDR3 nucleotide sequence: TGTGCCAGCAGCTTGTCTAGCGGGAGGGCCGGAGAGACCCAGTACTTC. Protein: CASSLSSGRAGETQYF. Combining the CDR3 with reference TRBV7-6 and TRBJ2-5 gives the whole variable domain GAGVSQSPRYKVTKRGQDVALRCDPISGHVSLYWYRQALGQGPEFLTYFNYEAQQDKSGLPNDRFSAERPEGSISTLTIQRTEQRDSAMYRCASSLSSGRAGETQYFGPGTRLLVL.

The sample holds a few counts of this clonotype. This chain connects TRBV12-3 or TRBV12-4 to TRBJ1-5, with D possibly matching TRBD1 (6 bases). The CDR3 is made up of 15 amino acids. The germline V and J ends were trimmed by 6 bases and 6 bases, with 18 bases remaining between them. CDR3 DNA sequence: TGTGCCAGCAGCCGTAGGGTACAGGGAGTTCAGCCCCAGCATTTT. The encoded protein is CASSRRVQGVQPQHF.

This rearrangement joins TRBV9 to TRBJ2-1; D remains ambiguous. The CDR3 is 16 amino acids. CDR1 and CDR2 from the germline V gene are SGDLS and YYNGEE. The ends were cut back, 1 base at V and 0 bases at J, with 11 bases in the middle. DNA of the CDR3: TGTGCCAGCAGCGTATTTGATACCAGCTCCTACAATGAGCAGTTCTTC. Translated: CASSVFDTSSYNEQFF.

Concerning this clonotype itself: The CDR3 end shows no conserved phenylalanine or tryptophan, and so a read error is likely. J is TRBJ2-5 and V is TRBV6-5; D not certain. Trimming shortened V by 7 bases and J by 7 bases, and 10 bases separated the two germline ends. The CDR3 runs to 11 residues. Germline values: CDR1 MNHEY, CDR2 SVGAGI. CDR3 region: CASNFRGTQYL. The CDR3, as DNA: TGTGCCAGCAACTTCAGAGGGACCCAGTACCTC.

This clonotype turned up a few times. V gene TRBV20-1 combines with J gene TRBJ2-5; 8 positions match TRBD2. Unmatched junction bases numbered 7, after V lost 6 bases and J lost 4 bases. The CDR3 runs to 13 residues. In germline, CDR1 is DFQATT, CDR2 SNEGSKA (reference sequence). In nucleotides, the CDR3 is TGCAGTGCAACGCGACTAGCGAGAGAGACCCAGTACTTC. Translated: CSATRLARETQYF.

This clonotype occurred once. V and J are TRBV6-5 and TRBJ2-3; D perhaps matches TRBD1 (6 bases). The CDR3 is 14 amino acids. V was shortened by 2 bases and J by 3 bases, with 9 bases between the two germline ends. Germline CDR1 is MNHEY and CDR2 is SVGAGI. In DNA, the CDR3 is TGTGCCAGCAGTTACACAGGGTTTACAGATACGCAGTATTTT. Protein product: CASSYTGFTDTQYF.

This clonotype has ten or more counts. The rearrangement joins TRBV7-2 to TRBJ2-3; D possibly corresponds to TRBD2 (6 bases). Trimming left V 4 bases short and J 2 bases short, with 16 bases between. CDR3 length equals 16 residues. Looked up from germline, CDR1 is SGHTA and CDR2 is FQGNSA. This chain's CDR3 is CASSSGRGSYTDTQYF. The DNA of the CDR3 is TGTGCCAGCAGCTCCGGTCGGGGGTCCTACACAGATACGCAGTATTTT.